This TCR beta chain emerged from a study of cytomegalovirus exposure and HLA in healthy donors. Using immunoSEQ multiplex PCR, the repertoire was profiled, and TCRdb retains in-frame clones only, with some absent. Here the sample spans under 150,000 clones, almost 85% being singletons. Germline V gene sequence: CDR1 ENHRY, CDR2 SYGVKD. The CDR3 is 15 amino acids. Unmatched junction bases numbered 6, after V lost 3 bases and J lost 4 bases. The chain is built from TRBV10-3 and TRBJ1-3; 7 bases align to TRBD1. Sample: PBMCs. The source of this sequence is a woman aged 30 to 39 in good health and CMV-seronegative. CDR3 amino acids: CAISEGGANGNTIYF. The CDR3 coding sequence is TGTGCCATCAGTGAAGGGGGCGCAAACGGAAACACCATATATTTT.